The 18 T cell receptor beta chains presented below share a single source sample, sequenced in a study of blood T cells in healthy people across ages. PCR was performed a second time for 7 to 11 cycles using a sample-barcoded 5' primer and a J-beta primer mix. TCRdb used MiXCR to reprocess the 5' RACE reads, holding one entry per CDR3 protein. Here the sample spans some 1.5 million distinct CDR3 sequences, approximately 28% being singletons. The sequencing sample was made of blood. All receptors derive from a woman under 40 in good health.

V usage is TRBV12-3 or TRBV12-4 and J usage is TRBJ2-3; D is unclear. Trimming cost V 7 bases and J 3 bases, with 11 bases left between them. The CDR3 is 13 residues long. As DNA, the CDR3 is TGTGCCAGCACCAGCTCAGCGACAGATACGCAGTATTTT. It translates to CASTSSATDTQYF.

This clonotype was seen a few times. The chain recombines TRBV25-1 with TRBJ2-7, with D uncertain. This CDR3 region has 15 residues. V was trimmed by 1 base and J by 2 bases, leaving 12 bases between them. Germline CDR1 reads MGHDK; CDR2 reads SYGVNS. CDR3 residues: CASSESGTAAYEQYF. CDR3 coding DNA: TGTGCCAGCAGTGAATCCGGAACTGCTGCCTACGAGCAGTACTTC.

This CDR3 is CASNSPGTGEQPQHF. In nucleotides, the CDR3 is TGTGCCAGCAACTCACCCGGGACAGGGGAACAGCCCCAGCATTTT. The V call is TRBV7-2, the J call TRBJ1-5; 10 nucleotides match TRBD1. Germline assignment: CDR1 SGHTA and CDR2 FQGNSA. V lost 7 bases to trimming and J lost 7 bases; unmatched junction nucleotides: 10. The CDR3 sequence is 15 residues long.

This clonotype was seen once. The chain joins TRBV5-1 to TRBJ2-7, with D maybe TRBD1 (5 bases). CDR3 size: 15 residues. V shed 2 bases and J shed 2 bases, with 14 bases lying between them. CDR1 and CDR2 (germline): SGHRS, YFSETQ. The CDR3 DNA sequence: TGCGCCAGCAGCTTTTGGGGCAGCGTTCCCTACGAGCAGTACTTC. Translating gives CASSFWGSVPYEQYF.

The CDR3 loop is CASSGDRGRTEAFF. Here the CDR3 DNA reads TGTGCCAGCAGCGGGGACAGGGGGCGGACTGAAGCTTTCTTT. This chain links TRBV7-2 with TRBJ1-1; 12 nucleotides line up with TRBD1. The V gene's germline CDR1 is SGHTA and CDR2 FQGNSA. The length of the CDR3 is 14 residues. Losses at the gene ends were 5 bases for V and 5 bases for J; bases not matched to a gene: 3.

The sample holds a few counts of this clonotype. In DNA form, the CDR3 reads TGTGCCAGCAGCTCGACCCCGGGATTCCTCCGCGAGCAGTACTTC. The encoded protein is CASSSTPGFLREQYF. The chain links TRBV7-2 to TRBJ2-7; D is perhaps TRBD2 (5 bases). There are 15 residues in the CDR3. The germline V gene encodes CDR1 SGHTA and CDR2 FQGNSA. V lost 4 bases to trimming and J lost 6 bases, with 19 bases between them.

V is TRBV9 and J is TRBJ2-1; D possibly matches TRBD1 or TRBD2 (5 bases each). Germline V gene lookup returns CDR1 SGDLS and CDR2 YYNGEE. V was clipped by 3 bases and J by 8 bases, with 18 bases between them. This CDR3 is 15 amino acids long. CDR3 region: CASSGGPGSGDEQFF. In nucleotides, the CDR3 is TGTGCCAGCAGCGGAGGGCCAGGGTCTGGGGATGAGCAGTTCTTC.

The gene calls are TRBV25-1 and TRBJ2-1; 14 bases map to TRBD2. This CDR3 is built from 17 residues. J gave up 4 bases and V 6 bases, and 8 bases lay outside the gene matches. Germline assignment: CDR1 MGHDK and CDR2 SYGVNS. Here the CDR3 reads CASSPGTSGSLYNEQFF. The CDR3 DNA reads TGTGCCAGCAGCCCCGGGACTAGCGGGAGCCTTTACAATGAGCAGTTCTTC.

Remarks on this clonotype: This may come from a read error, since a much larger clone is one base off. The chain joins TRBV12-3 or TRBV12-4 to TRBJ2-5; 8 bases align to TRBD2. The CDR3 covers 15 residues. The DNA of the CDR3 is TGTGCCAGCAGTTTATCTAGCGGGCTGCAAGAGGCCCAGTACTTC. It yields the protein CASSLSSGLQEAQYF.

This clonotype occurred many times. The chain joins TRBV29-1 to TRBJ2-5; D possibly uses TRBD1 or TRBD2 (5 bases each). Germline CDR1 and CDR2: SQVTM and ANQGSEA. V was cut by 7 bases and J by 6 bases, with 18 bases left in between. The CDR3 runs to 13 residues. The CDR3 DNA is TGCAGCGCCGTCCGGGACCCAGTCCAGACCCAGTACTTC. Its protein is CSAVRDPVQTQYF.

This clonotype was counted between two and nine times. A much more abundant neighbour one base away suggests this may be a read error. The chain combines TRBV29-1 with TRBJ2-1; 7 bases are shared with TRBD2. Germline V gene data show CDR1 as SQVTM and CDR2 as ANQGSEA. The CDR3 spans 16 residues. The CDR3 bases are TGCAGCGTTGAAGATGGGAGGGAGAGCTCCCACAATGAGCAGTTCTTC. This encodes CSVEDGRESSHNEQFF.

This clonotype was recorded a few times. V usage is TRBV2 and J usage is TRBJ1-6, with a weak D call TRBD1 (5 bases). The CDR3 loop spans 14 amino acids. The V end was cut by 6 bases, the J end by 6 bases, with 12 bases between. Germline-derived CDR1 and CDR2 are SNHLY and FYNNEI. Here the CDR3 DNA reads TGTGCCAGCAGGGCCCCAGGGCCTAATTCACCCCTCCACTTT. Protein sequence: CASRAPGPNSPLHF. Complete variable domain (other parts from reference TRBV2 and TRBJ1-6): EPEVTQTPSHQVTQMGQEVILRCVPISNHLYFYWYRQILGQKVEFLVSFYNNEISEKSEIFDDQFSVERPDGSNFTLKIRSTKLEDSAMYFCASRAPGPNSPLHFGNGTRLTVT.

V and J are TRBV3-1 and TRBJ2-3; perhaps TRBD2 as D (5 bases). Germline V gives CDR1 LGHDT, CDR2 YNNKEL (reference sequence). Trimming left V 0 bases short and J 0 bases short, with 10 bases between. This CDR3 has 16 residues. The CDR3 here is CASSQDRRTSTDTQYF. The CDR3 DNA sequence: TGTGCCAGCAGCCAAGATAGGCGGACTAGCACAGATACGCAGTATTTT.

The rearrangement uses TRBV5-1 and TRBJ2-1, with D perhaps TRBD2 (5 bases). With 4 bases removed from V and 7 bases from J, the gap between germline ends came to 12 bases. Germline V lookup: CDR1 SGHRS, CDR2 YFSETQ. The CDR3 is 13 amino acids. CDR3 sequence: CASSDQLENEQFF. The DNA of the CDR3 is TGCGCCAGCAGCGATCAACTAGAAAATGAGCAGTTCTTC.

The chain links TRBV6-6 to TRBJ2-7; 9 bases align to TRBD2. CDR1 and CDR2 (germline): MNHNY, SVGAGI (reference sequence). This CDR3 comprises 17 residues. J lost 7 bases, V lost 4 bases, and 17 bases had no gene match. CDR3 coding DNA: TGTGCCAGCAGTTCAACCCTTAGCGGGAGCTTCAGGGATGAGCAGTACTTC. Protein: CASSSTLSGSFRDEQYF.

The J gene is TRBJ2-5, the V gene TRBV11-2; a possible D gene is TRBD1 (6 bases). Germline V gives CDR1 SGHAT, CDR2 FQNNGV. CDR3 size: 15 residues. V gave up 6 bases and J gave up 4 bases, with 18 bases separating them. In DNA form, the CDR3 reads TGTGCCAGCAGGGGGGCAGCTAATCCAGGAGAGACCCAGTACTTC. This gives the protein CASRGAANPGETQYF.

The V call is TRBV7-2, the J call TRBJ2-1; 11 bases line up with TRBD2. Per germline, CDR1 SGHTA and CDR2 FQGNSA. The CDR3 sequence is 15 residues long. The V gene end was trimmed by 5 bases and the J gene end by 5 bases; junction bases not matched to a gene: 5. CDR3 nucleotide sequence: TGTGCCAGCAGCGTAGGGACTAGCGGAAACAATGAGCAGTTCTTC. Protein: CASSVGTSGNNEQFF.

To note about this clonotype: A much larger clonotype is one base distant, so this may be a read error. The V and J genes are TRBV20-1 and TRBJ1-2; the match to TRBD1 covers 9 bases. The ends lost 5 bases at V and 4 bases at J; junction bases unmatched: 8. Germline CDR1 DFQATT, CDR2 SNEGSKA (reference sequence). The CDR3 is made up of 14 amino acids. This CDR3 is CSAFPTGGGYGYTF. The CDR3 nucleotides read TGCAGTGCTTTCCCGACAGGGGGGGGCTATGGCTACACCTTC.